The 7 T cell receptor beta chains below all came from one sample that was sequenced in a study of OX40 agonist ivuxolimab in advanced cancers. Profiled with immunoSEQ multiplex PCR; TCRdb holds only in-frame clones, not every one. Among under 55,000 clones, 85% to 90% were seen once, and the ten largest hold around 6.9%. Source: CD4+ or CD8+ T cells sorted from blood, taken in a trial of the OX40 agonist ivuxolimab. The receptor source for this set is an adult with an advanced solid tumor such as melanoma, head and neck, liver or kidney cancer.

The chain has TRBV6-5 and TRBJ2-2, with D possibly called TRBD1 or TRBD2 (6 bases each). The germline V and J ends were trimmed by 4 bases and 6 bases, with 12 bases remaining between them. CDR3 length equals 14 residues. Germline CDR1 and CDR2: MNHEY and SVGAGI. The CDR3 region is CASSLGGLAGELFF. In DNA form, the CDR3 reads TGTGCCAGCAGTTTAGGGGGGCTCGCCGGGGAGCTGTTTTTT.

The chain joins TRBV9 to TRBJ1-1; 7 bases match TRBD1. With 0 bases clipped from V and 1 base from J, the junction kept 3 bases outside the gene matches. Germline V gives CDR1 SGDLS, CDR2 YYNGEE. This CDR3 is 15 amino acids long. The CDR3 reads CASSVGGTANTEAFF. The CDR3 nucleotides are TGTGCCAGCAGCGTAGGGGGGACAGCGAACACTGAAGCTTTCTTT.

This chain links TRBV6-6 with TRBJ1-1; possibly TRBD1 for D (5 bases). This CDR3 contains 14 residues. Germline CDR1 reads MNHNY; CDR2 reads SVGAGI (reference sequence). Trimming took 7 bases from V and 7 from J, leaving 19 bases between them. The CDR3 nucleotides are TGTGCCAGCACACCCAGTGGGGGGACCCTTGAAGCTTTCTTT. This encodes CASTPSGGTLEAFF.

V is TRBV2 and J is TRBJ1-1; the D is unclear. The CDR3 consists of 15 residues. In germline, CDR1 is SNHLY, CDR2 FYNNEI. Trimming removed 2 bases at V and 1 base at J, with 11 bases between. The CDR3 nucleotides are TGTGCCAGCAGTGAATTAGGCCCCCCGAACACTGAAGCTTTCTTT. Encoded protein: CASSELGPPNTEAFF.

V is TRBV15 and J is TRBJ2-7, with D perhaps given as TRBD1 or TRBD2 (5 bases each). V lost 4 bases and J lost 7, with 14 bases in between. The CDR3 spans 13 residues. Germline V gene sequence: CDR1 LNHNV, CDR2 YYDKDF (reference sequence). CDR3 sequence: CATSKGSWGEQYF. The CDR3 DNA is TGTGCCACCAGCAAGGGGAGCTGGGGGGAGCAGTACTTC.

This clone was detected only once. CDR3 in DNA: TGTGCCAGCAGTTTACCCGGGGGTGGCTACACCTTC. This encodes CASSLPGGGYTF. The chain employs TRBV27 and TRBJ1-2, with D tentatively TRBD1 (5 bases). The CDR3 totals 12 residues. Trimming took off 2 bases at V and 7 bases at J, with 8 bases between the two ends. In germline, CDR1 is MNHEY, CDR2 SMNVEV (reference sequence).

This clone is a singleton in its sample. The chain is built from TRBV30 and TRBJ2-3; 12 nucleotides align to TRBD2. From germline, CDR1 is GTSNPN and CDR2 SVGIG (reference sequence). The length of the CDR3 is 18 residues. Unmatched junction bases numbered 9, after V lost 2 bases and J lost 0 bases. The CDR3 spells CAWSTGLAGSGSTDTQYF. The CDR3 DNA follows: TGTGCCTGGAGTACCGGACTAGCGGGGTCGGGTAGCACAGATACGCAGTATTTT.